This T cell receptor (beta chain) was sequenced during a study of blood T cells in healthy people across ages. Study-wide points: Changes in expanded clonotypes were possibly confounded, as the CMV status of donors was unknown.

Looked up from germline, CDR1 is SGHVS and CDR2 is FNYEAQ. V gave up 2 bases and J gave up 5 bases, with 10 bases separating them. There are 14 residues in the CDR3. Through a sample-barcoded 5' primer and a J-beta primer mix, a second PCR was run for about 7 to 12 cycles. Every cDNA molecule carried a tag from a template-switch adaptor bearing 12 random nucleotides. MiXCR, run by TCRdb on the 5' RACE reads, gives a single entry per CDR3 protein. The sample comprises some 800,000 distinct CDR3 sequences, 40% to 50% of which are singletons, and around 21% rests with the top ten. On this clonotype itself: Its specificity is not known.

The clonotype was recovered from a man aged 55 to 70 in good health. The sequenced sample consisted of blood. V gene TRBV7-6 combines with J gene TRBJ1-5, with D tentatively TRBD1 (5 bases). CDR3 sequence (DNA): TGTGCCAGCAGCTTAATTATGGGGGATCAGCCCCAGCATTTT. It encodes CASSLIMGDQPQHF.